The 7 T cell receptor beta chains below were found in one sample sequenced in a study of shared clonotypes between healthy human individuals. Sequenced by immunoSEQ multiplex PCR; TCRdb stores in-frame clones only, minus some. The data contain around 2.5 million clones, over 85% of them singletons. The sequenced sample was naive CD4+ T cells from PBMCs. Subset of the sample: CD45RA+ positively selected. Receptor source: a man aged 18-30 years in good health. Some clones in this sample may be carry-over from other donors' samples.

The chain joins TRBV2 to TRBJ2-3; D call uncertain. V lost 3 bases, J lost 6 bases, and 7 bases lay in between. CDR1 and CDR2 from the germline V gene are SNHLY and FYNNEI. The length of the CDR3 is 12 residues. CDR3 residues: CASSDRSDTQYF. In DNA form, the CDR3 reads TGTGCCAGCAGTGACAGGTCTGATACGCAGTATTTT.

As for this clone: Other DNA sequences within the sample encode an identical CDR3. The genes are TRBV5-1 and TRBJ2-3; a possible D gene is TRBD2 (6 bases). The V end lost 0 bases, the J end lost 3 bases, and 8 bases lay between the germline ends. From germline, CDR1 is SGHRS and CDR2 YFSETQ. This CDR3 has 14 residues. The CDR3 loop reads CASSLEGRTDTQYF. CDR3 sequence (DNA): TGCGCCAGCAGCTTGGAAGGGAGGACAGATACGCAGTATTTT. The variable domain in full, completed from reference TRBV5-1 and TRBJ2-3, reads KAGVTQTPRYLIKTRGQQVTLSCSPISGHRSVSWYQQTPGQGLQFLFEYFSETQRNKGNFPGRFSGRQFSNSRSEMNVSTLELGDSALYLCASSLEGRTDTQYFGPGTRLTVL.

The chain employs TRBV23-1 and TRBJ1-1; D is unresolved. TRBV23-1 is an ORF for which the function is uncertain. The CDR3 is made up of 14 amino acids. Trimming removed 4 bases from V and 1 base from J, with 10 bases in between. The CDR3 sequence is CASSPRPGNTEAFF. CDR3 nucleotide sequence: TGCGCCAGCAGTCCCCGCCCAGGGAACACTGAAGCTTTCTTT.

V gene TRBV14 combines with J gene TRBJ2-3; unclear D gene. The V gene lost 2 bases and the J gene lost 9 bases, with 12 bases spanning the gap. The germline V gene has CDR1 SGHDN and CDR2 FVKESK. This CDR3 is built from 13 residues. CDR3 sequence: CASSQPWAETQYF. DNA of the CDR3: TGTGCCAGCAGCCAACCCTGGGCGGAGACGCAGTATTTT.

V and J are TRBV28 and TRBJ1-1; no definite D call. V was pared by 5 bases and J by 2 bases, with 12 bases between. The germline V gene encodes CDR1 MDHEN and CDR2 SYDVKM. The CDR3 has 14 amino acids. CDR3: CASSPLLGNTEAFF. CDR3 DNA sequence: TGTGCCAGCAGTCCCCTTCTGGGAAACACTGAAGCTTTCTTT.

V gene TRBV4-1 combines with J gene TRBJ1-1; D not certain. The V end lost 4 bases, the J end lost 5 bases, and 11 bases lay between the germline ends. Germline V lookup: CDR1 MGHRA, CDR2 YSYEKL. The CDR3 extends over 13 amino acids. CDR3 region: CASSLGRATEAFF. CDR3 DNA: TGCGCCAGCAGCCTTGGAAGGGCTACTGAAGCTTTCTTT.

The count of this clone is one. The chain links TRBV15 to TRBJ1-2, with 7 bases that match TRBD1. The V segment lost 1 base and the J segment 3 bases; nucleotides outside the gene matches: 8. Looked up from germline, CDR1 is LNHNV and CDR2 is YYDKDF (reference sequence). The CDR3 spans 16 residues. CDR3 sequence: CATSRGGTANHYGYTF. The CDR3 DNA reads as TGTGCCACCAGCAGAGGCGGGACAGCGAATCACTATGGCTACACCTTC.